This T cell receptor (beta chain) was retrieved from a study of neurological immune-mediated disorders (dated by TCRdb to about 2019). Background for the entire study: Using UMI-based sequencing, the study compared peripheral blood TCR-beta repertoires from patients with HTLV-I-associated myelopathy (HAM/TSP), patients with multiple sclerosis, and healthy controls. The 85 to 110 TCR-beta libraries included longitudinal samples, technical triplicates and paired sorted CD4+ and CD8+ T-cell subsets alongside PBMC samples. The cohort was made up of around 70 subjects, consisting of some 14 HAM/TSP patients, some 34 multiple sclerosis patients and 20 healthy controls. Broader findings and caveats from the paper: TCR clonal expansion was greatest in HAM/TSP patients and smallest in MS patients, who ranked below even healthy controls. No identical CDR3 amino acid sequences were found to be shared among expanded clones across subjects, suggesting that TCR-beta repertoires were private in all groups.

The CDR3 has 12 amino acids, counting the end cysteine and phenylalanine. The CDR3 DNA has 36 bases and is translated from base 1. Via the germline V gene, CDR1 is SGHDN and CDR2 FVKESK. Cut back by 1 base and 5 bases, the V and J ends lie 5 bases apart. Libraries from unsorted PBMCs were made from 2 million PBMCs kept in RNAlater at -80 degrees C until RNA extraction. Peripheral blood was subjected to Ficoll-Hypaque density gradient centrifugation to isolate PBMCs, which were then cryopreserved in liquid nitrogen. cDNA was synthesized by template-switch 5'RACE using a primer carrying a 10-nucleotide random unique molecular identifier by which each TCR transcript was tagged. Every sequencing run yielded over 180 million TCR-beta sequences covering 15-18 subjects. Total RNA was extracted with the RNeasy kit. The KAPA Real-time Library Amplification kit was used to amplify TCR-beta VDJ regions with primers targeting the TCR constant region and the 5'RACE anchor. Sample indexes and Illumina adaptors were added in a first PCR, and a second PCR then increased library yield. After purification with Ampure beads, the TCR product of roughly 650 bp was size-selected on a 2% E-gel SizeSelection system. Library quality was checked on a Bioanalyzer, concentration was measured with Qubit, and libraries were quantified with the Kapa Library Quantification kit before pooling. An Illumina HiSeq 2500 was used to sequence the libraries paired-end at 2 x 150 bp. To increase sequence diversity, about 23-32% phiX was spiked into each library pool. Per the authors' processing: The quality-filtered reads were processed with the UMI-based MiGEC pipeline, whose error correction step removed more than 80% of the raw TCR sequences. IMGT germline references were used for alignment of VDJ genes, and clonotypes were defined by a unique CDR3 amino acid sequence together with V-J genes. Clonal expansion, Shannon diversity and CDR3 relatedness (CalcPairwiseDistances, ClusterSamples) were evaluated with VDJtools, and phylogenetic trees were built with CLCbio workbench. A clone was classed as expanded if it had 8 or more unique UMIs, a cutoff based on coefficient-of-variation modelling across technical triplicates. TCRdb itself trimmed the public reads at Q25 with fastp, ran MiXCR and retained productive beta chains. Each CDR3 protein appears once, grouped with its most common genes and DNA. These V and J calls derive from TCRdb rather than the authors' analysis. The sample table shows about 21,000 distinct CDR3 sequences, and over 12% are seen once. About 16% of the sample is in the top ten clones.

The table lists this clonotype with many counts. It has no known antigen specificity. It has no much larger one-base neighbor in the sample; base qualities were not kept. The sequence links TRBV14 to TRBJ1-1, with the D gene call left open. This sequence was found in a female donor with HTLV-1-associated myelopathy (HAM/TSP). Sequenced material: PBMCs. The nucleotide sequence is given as TGTGCCAGCAGCCAAGTGGGGACTGAAGCTTTCTTT. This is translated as CASSQVGTEAFF.